The present T cell receptor (beta chain) was sequenced within a study of cytomegalovirus exposure and HLA in healthy donors. Study-wide results and limits: Rarity characterized most TCR sequences, yet some public TCRs appeared in many donors. Most of the TCR beta V segments (in an earlier analysis) were productive either about 87% or about 30% of the time. The study recorded more than 150 TCR beta chains that were cytomegalovirus-associated.

In the PCR, 60 Vbeta and 13 Jbeta primers were used. Libraries were prepared by immunoSEQ multiplex PCR; TCRdb keeps only in-frame clonotypes and omits some of them. The sample contains about 200,000 clones, 81% of which appear only once. On this clone itself: Its antigen is as yet unknown.

The sequence was collected from a man aged 40-50 years in good health and CMV-seropositive. Source material: PBMCs.

CDR3 nucleotide sequence: TGTGCCATCCGCCGGGTGGGGGGTCGGGGCACCGGGGAGCTGTTTTTT. Translation: CAIRRVGGRGTGELFF. V and J are TRBV10-3 and TRBJ2-2, with a weak D call TRBD2 (6 bases). The V gene lost 8 bases and the J gene lost 4 bases, with 20 bases spanning the gap. This CDR3 region has 16 residues. Germline CDR1 and CDR2: ENHRY and SYGVKD.